A selection of T cell receptor beta chains follows, all from one sample in a study of blood T cell repertoires in COVID-19. Sequenced by immunoSEQ multiplex PCR; TCRdb stores in-frame clones only, minus some. The table has some 400,000 clones, roughly nine tenths seen once. The source material was PBMCs or T cells enriched from blood (not recorded which). The receptors were sampled from a woman in her forties who had been exposed to COVID-19. Both conserved end residues are part of each CDR3. A D gene is named only where the DNA matches it firmly. A clone size is listed for some rows: how often the clone was seen (once, few, many), or a class if it is expanded.

TGTGCCTGGAGCGAGAGGGGGACTGGCTACACCTTC | CAWSERGTGYTF | . | TRBV30 | . | TRBJ1-2
TGCGCCAGCAGCTTGAGTGGGGGCTCGAACCAGCCCCAGCATTTT | CASSLSGGSNQPQHF | . | TRBV5-1 | . | TRBJ1-5
TGTGCCAGCAGCCAGCGGCCGAACACCGGGGAGCTGTTTTTT | CASSQRPNTGELFF | . | TRBV27 | . | TRBJ2-2
TGTGCCAGTAGTATCTTACAGGACACTGAAGCTTTCTTT | CASSILQDTEAFF | . | TRBV19 | . | TRBJ1-1
TGTGCCTGGAGTCCGAAGGGGGACCGGTATCGCTACACCTTC | CAWSPKGDRYRYTF | . | TRBV30 | . | TRBJ1-2
TGTGCCAGCAGTTTCCGGGACAGGGGCTACGAGCAGTACTTC | CASSFRDRGYEQYF | few | TRBV6-6 | TRBD1 | TRBJ2-7
TGTGCCAGCAGTCTTTCAGGGGGCAGGGAGACCCAGTACTTC | CASSLSGGRETQYF | . | TRBV7-3 | TRBD1 | TRBJ2-5
TGTGCCAGCAGTGACAGTACCACTAACTATGGCTACACCTTC | CASSDSTTNYGYTF | . | TRBV6-2/TRBV6-3 | . | TRBJ1-2
TGTGCCAGTAGTGGGAACTACAGGGGGGAGTCTTCTGGAAACACCATATATTTT | CASSGNYRGESSGNTIYF | once | TRBV19 | TRBD1 | TRBJ1-3
TGTGCCAGCTCACCCGTACCTAGCGGGAAGGAGACCCAGTACTTC | CASSPVPSGKETQYF | . | TRBV18 | TRBD2 | TRBJ2-5
TGTGCCAGTGAGGACAGGGTATCAGAGACCCAGTACTTC | CASEDRVSETQYF | . | TRBV19 | TRBD1 | TRBJ2-5
TGTGCCAGCAGACCGACAGATACAGATACGCAGTATTTT | CASRPTDTDTQYF | . | TRBV27 | . | TRBJ2-3
TGCGCCAGCAGCTCAGGGCCTAATTCACCCCTCCACTTT | CASSSGPNSPLHF | . | TRBV10-2 | . | TRBJ1-6
TGTGCCTGGAGTAGTGGTGGGGCTCTCAAGACCTCTGGGGCCAACGTCCTGACTTTC | CAWSSGGALKTSGANVLTF | . | TRBV30 | . | TRBJ2-6
TGCGCCAGCAGCCAAGGTCTTCAGACCTACGAGCAGTACTTC | CASSQGLQTYEQYF | few | TRBV4-3 | . | TRBJ2-7
TGTGCCAGCAGTTACTCGGGACAGGGAGCTTCACCCCTCCACTTT | CASSYSGQGASPLHF | . | TRBV6-2/TRBV6-3 | TRBD1 | TRBJ1-6
TGCGCCAGCAGTGGACACTTGAACACTGAAGCTTTCTTT | CASSGHLNTEAFF | . | TRBV10-1 | . | TRBJ1-1
TGTGCCAGCTCACCGGGGACAGGGGCAGATACGCAGTATTTT | CASSPGTGADTQYF | . | TRBV18 | TRBD1 | TRBJ2-3
TGTGCCAGTATCTCGAGGAAGACAGGGAAGAACACTGAAGCTTTCTTT | CASISRKTGKNTEAFF | . | TRBV19 | TRBD1 | TRBJ1-1
TGTGCCAGCAGCTTAACTAGCGGGAGCTCTGAGCAGTTCTTC | CASSLTSGSSEQFF | . | TRBV7-3 | TRBD2 | TRBJ2-1
TGTGCCAGTAGTATAGATCGACACTCCTACAATGAGCAGTTCTTC | CASSIDRHSYNEQFF | . | TRBV19 | . | TRBJ2-1
TGTGCCAGTAGTGCTAGCGGGGGCTACCAAGAGACCCAGTACTTC | CASSASGGYQETQYF | . | TRBV19 | TRBD2 | TRBJ2-5
TGTGCCAGCAGTACGACAGGGGTTAGCACTGAAGCTTTCTTT | CASSTTGVSTEAFF | . | TRBV2 | TRBD1 | TRBJ1-1
TGTGCCAGCGGGACAGGGGCCTACTATGGCTACACCTTC | CASGTGAYYGYTF | . | TRBV6-5 | TRBD1 | TRBJ1-2
TGTGCCAGCAGCTTACAGGACAGGGGGCAAGGCTACACCTTC | CASSLQDRGQGYTF | . | TRBV13 | TRBD1 | TRBJ1-2
TGCGCCAGCAGCTCCACAGGGAATTCTAACTATGGCTACACCTTC | CASSSTGNSNYGYTF | . | TRBV5-1 | . | TRBJ1-2
TGTGCCACCAGCAGGGAGGGGGCTGGGGAGCAGTACTTC | CATSREGAGEQYF | . | TRBV15 | . | TRBJ2-7
TGCGCCAGCAGGCCCGGGACTAGCGTCACAGATACGCAGTATTTT | CASRPGTSVTDTQYF | . | TRBV5-1 | TRBD2 | TRBJ2-3
TGTGCCAGTAGCCTATCCAGGGAGGCTGGCTACACCTTC | CASSLSREAGYTF | once | TRBV19 | . | TRBJ1-2
TGTGCCAGCAGCCAGACTAACTACGAGCAGTACTTC | CASSQTNYEQYF | . | TRBV3-1/TRBV3-2 | . | TRBJ2-7
TGCAGTGCTAGTCCCGGAGGTGTTGGCTCCTACAATGAGCAGTTCTTC | CSASPGGVGSYNEQFF | . | TRBV20-1 | . | TRBJ2-1
TGTGCCAGCTTTAAGATGGGGGGGAAACTGTTTTTT | CASFKMGGKLFF | . | TRBV27 | . | TRBJ1-4
TGTGCCAGCAGCCAAGATTTCCAGGCAGGGACTAACTATGGCTACACCTTC | CASSQDFQAGTNYGYTF | . | TRBV4-2 | . | TRBJ1-2
TGCGCCAGCAGACCAAACCTCGTGGTAGCCTACGAGCAGTACTTC | CASRPNLVVAYEQYF | . | TRBV5-1 | . | TRBJ2-7
TGTGCCAGTAAGGCCGGGACAGTTAATGAAAAACTGTTTTTT | CASKAGTVNEKLFF | . | TRBV19 | TRBD1 | TRBJ1-4
TGTGCCAGCAGCTTGCGACAGGGGAGCGGCTACACCTTC | CASSLRQGSGYTF | . | TRBV7-9 | TRBD1 | TRBJ1-2
TGTGCCAGCGCCTGGTCAGGGAGCAATCAGCCCCAGCATTTT | CASAWSGSNQPQHF | . | TRBV27 | . | TRBJ1-5
TGTGCCAGCAGCTTAGATTCCGGGACAGGGGGAAACAATGAGCAGTTCTTC | CASSLDSGTGGNNEQFF | . | TRBV11-3 | TRBD1 | TRBJ2-1
TGTGCCGGACAGGACTCTGGAAACACCATATATTTT | CAGQDSGNTIYF | . | TRBV30 | TRBD1 | TRBJ1-3
TGTGCCAGTAGTATAGGCCGGGACAGGGGGTTATCGGGCAATCAGCCCCAGCATTTT | CASSIGRDRGLSGNQPQHF | . | TRBV19 | TRBD1 | TRBJ1-5
TGTGCCAGCACTCCCTTCGCGGGGGGGTTCTTAAATACGCAGTATTTT | CASTPFAGGFLNTQYF | . | TRBV19 | TRBD2 | TRBJ2-3
TGTGCCAGTGGCACAGGGACGGGGAGCACTGAAGCTTTCTTT | CASGTGTGSTEAFF | . | TRBV19 | . | TRBJ1-1
TGTGCCAGCAGCCAGGGGGAAGGGGCCTTTGGTGAAAAACTGTTTTTT | CASSQGEGAFGEKLFF | . | TRBV9 | TRBD1 | TRBJ1-4
TGTGCCAGCTCACCCCCAGGAGTGGGGGGTGAGCAGTTCTTC | CASSPPGVGGEQFF | . | TRBV18 | . | TRBJ2-1
TGTGCCAGCAGTGAAGCGAGGTTTGAAGGCTACACCTTC | CASSEARFEGYTF | . | TRBV2 | . | TRBJ1-2
TGTGCCACCAGTGATGTGACTCCTCGCGAAGAGACCCAGTACTTC | CATSDVTPREETQYF | . | TRBV24-1 | . | TRBJ2-5
TGTGCCAGCAGTTACTCTCGGACAGACTATGGCTACACCTTC | CASSYSRTDYGYTF | . | TRBV6-5 | . | TRBJ1-2
TGCGCCAGCAGCCTGGGGGCGAACACTGAAGCTTTCTTT | CASSLGANTEAFF | . | TRBV5-1 | . | TRBJ1-1
TGTGCCAGCAGTTTTGGCGGGTCCTCCTACAATGAGCAGTTCTTC | CASSFGGSSYNEQFF | . | TRBV27 | . | TRBJ2-1
TGTGCCAGCAGCTTCCGGGACACCTACAATGAGCAGTTCTTC | CASSFRDTYNEQFF | . | TRBV14 | . | TRBJ2-1
TGCAGCGTTCCTAGACAGGGGGAGACCCAGTACTTC | CSVPRQGETQYF | . | TRBV29-1 | TRBD1 | TRBJ2-5
TGTGCCAGCAGCCAGGAAATACAGGGGTTTGGAGCTTTCTTT | CASSQEIQGFGAFF | . | TRBV3-1/TRBV3-2 | TRBD1 | TRBJ1-1
TGTGCCAGCAGCTTAGGGGGGGGTTCCTACGAGCAGTACTTC | CASSLGGGSYEQYF | . | TRBV7-2 | TRBD2 | TRBJ2-7